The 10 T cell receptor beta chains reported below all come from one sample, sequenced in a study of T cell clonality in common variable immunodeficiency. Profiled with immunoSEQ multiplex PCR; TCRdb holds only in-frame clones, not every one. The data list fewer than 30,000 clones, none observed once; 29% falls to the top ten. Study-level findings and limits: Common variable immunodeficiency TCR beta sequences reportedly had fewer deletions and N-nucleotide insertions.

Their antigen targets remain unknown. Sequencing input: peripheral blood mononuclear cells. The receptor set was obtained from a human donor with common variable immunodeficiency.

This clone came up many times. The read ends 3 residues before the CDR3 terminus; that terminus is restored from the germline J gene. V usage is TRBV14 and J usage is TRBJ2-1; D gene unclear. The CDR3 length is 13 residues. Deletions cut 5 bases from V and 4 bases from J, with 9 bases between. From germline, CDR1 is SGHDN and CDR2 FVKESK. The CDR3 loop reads CASSADWYNEQFF. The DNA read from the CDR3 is TGTGCCAGCAGCGCAGACTGGTACAATGAG.

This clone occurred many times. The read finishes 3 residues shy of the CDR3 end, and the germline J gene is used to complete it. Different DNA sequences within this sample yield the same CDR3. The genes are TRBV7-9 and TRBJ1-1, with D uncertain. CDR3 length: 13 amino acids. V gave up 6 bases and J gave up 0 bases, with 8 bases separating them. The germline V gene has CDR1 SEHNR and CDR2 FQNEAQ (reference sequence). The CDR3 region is CASSLDMNTEAFF. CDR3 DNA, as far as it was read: TGTGCCAGCAGTCTCGACATGAACACTGAA.

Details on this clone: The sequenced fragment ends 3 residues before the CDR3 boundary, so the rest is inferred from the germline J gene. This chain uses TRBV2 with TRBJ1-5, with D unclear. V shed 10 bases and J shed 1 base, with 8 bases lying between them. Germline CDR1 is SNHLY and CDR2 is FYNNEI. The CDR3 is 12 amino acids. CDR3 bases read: TGTGCCACCGCGAACAGCAATCAGCCC. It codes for CATANSNQP. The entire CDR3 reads CATANSNQPQHF. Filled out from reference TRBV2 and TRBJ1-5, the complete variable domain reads EPEVTQTPSHQVTQMGQEVILRCVPISNHLYFYWYRQILGQKVEFLVSFYNNEISEKSEIFDDQFSVERPDGSNFTLKIRSTKLEDSAMYFCATANSNQPQHFGDGTRLSIL.

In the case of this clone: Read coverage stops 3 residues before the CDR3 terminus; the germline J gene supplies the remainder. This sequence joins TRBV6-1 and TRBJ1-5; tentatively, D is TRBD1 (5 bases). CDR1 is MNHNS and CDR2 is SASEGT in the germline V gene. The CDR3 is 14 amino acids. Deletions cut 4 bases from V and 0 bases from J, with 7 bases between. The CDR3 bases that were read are TGTGCCAGCAGTGCAGGGTATAGCAATCAGCCC. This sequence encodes CASSAGYSNQP. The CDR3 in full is CASSAGYSNQPQHF.

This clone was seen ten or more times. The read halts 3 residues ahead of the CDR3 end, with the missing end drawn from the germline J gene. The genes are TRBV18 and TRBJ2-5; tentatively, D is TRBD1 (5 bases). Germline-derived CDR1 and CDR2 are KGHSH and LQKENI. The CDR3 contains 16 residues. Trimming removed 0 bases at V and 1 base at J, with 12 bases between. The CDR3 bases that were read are TGTGCCAGCTCACCACCGGGGCAAGGGTCCCAAGAGACC. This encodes CASSPPGQGSQET. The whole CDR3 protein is CASSPPGQGSQETQYF.

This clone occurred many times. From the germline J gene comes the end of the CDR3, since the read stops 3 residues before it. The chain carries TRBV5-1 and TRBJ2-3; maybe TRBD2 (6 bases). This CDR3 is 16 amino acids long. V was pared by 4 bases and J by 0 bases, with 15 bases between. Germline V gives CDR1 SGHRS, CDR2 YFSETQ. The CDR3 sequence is CASSIAAMPSTDTQYF. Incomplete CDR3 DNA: TGCGCCAGCAGCATAGCGGCTATGCCTAGCACAGATACG.

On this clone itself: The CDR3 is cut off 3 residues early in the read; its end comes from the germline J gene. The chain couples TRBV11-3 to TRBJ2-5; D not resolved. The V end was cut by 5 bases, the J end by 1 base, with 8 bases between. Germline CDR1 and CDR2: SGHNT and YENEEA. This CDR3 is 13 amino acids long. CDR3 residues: CASSPRPQETQYF. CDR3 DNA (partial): TGTGCCAGCAGCCCCAGGCCCCAAGAGACC.

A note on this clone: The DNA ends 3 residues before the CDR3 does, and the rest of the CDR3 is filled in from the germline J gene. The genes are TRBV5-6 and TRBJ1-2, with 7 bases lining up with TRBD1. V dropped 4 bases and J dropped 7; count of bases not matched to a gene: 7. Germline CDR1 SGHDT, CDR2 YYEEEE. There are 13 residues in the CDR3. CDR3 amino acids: CASSGTTGRGYTF. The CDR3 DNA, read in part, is TGTGCCAGCAGCGGTACGACAGGGCGTGGC.

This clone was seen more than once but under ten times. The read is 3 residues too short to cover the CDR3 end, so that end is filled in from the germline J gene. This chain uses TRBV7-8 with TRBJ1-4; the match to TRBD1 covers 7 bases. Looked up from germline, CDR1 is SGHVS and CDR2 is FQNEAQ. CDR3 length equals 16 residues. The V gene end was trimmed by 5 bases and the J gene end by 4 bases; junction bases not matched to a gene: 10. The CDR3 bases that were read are TGTGCCAGCAGCACGTTAGGACAGGAGATTAATGAAAAA. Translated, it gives CASSTLGQEINEK. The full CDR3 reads CASSTLGQEINEKLFF. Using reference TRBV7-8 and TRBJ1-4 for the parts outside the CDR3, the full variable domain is GAGVSQSPRYKVAKRGQDVALRCDPISGHVSLFWYQQALGQGPEFLTYFQNEAQLDKSGLPSDRFFAERPEGSVSTLKIQRTQQEDSAVYLCASSTLGQEINEKLFFGSGTQLSVL.

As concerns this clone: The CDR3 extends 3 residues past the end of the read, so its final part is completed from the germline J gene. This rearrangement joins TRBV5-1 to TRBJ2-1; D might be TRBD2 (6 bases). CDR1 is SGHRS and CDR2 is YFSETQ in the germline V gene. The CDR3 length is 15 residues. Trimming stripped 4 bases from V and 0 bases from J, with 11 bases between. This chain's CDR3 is CASSGGDLSYNEQFF. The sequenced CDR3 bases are TGCGCCAGCAGCGGCGGGGATCTCTCCTACAATGAG.